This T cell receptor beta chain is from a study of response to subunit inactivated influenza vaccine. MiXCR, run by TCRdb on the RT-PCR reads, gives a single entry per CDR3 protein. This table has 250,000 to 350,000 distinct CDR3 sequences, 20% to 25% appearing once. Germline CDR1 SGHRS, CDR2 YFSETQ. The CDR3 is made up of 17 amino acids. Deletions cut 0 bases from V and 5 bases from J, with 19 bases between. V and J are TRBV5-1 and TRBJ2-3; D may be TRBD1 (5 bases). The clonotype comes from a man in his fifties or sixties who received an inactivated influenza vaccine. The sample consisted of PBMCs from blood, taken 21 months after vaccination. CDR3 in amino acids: CASSLAISTGREDTQYF. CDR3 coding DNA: TGCGCCAGCAGCTTGGCCATTTCTACAGGCAGGGAAGATACGCAGTATTTT.